This TCR beta chain appears in the sequencing data of a study of cytomegalovirus exposure and HLA in healthy donors. Study-wide background: Caucasian-associated ancestry cluster membership applied to about four fifths of several hundred genotyped donors.

Germline V gene lookup returns CDR1 MNHNY and CDR2 SVGAGI (reference sequence). The CDR3 contains 15 residues. J lost 3 bases, V lost 5 bases, and 4 bases had no gene match. Both 60 Vbeta primers and 13 Jbeta primers went into the PCR. In the original processing: Approximately 11 million shared chains were among 65 million to 85 million unique TCR beta chains counted in a later analysis. Repertoires were generated with immunoSEQ multiplex PCR, while TCRdb's copy carries only in-frame clones and drops some. That table gives V, J and clone size, and the DNA gave D and trimming. This sample carries around 140,000 clones, approximately 78% of them seen once, and the ten largest clones take about 2.4%.

The chain is built from TRBV6-6 and TRBJ2-5; 12 nucleotides match TRBD2. The sample taken for sequencing was PBMCs. The clonotype originates from a woman aged 18 to 35 in good health and CMV-seropositive. The CDR3 DNA is TGTGCCAGCAGTCGTCGACTAGCGGGGGAAGAGACCCAGTACTTC. Translated: CASSRRLAGEETQYF.